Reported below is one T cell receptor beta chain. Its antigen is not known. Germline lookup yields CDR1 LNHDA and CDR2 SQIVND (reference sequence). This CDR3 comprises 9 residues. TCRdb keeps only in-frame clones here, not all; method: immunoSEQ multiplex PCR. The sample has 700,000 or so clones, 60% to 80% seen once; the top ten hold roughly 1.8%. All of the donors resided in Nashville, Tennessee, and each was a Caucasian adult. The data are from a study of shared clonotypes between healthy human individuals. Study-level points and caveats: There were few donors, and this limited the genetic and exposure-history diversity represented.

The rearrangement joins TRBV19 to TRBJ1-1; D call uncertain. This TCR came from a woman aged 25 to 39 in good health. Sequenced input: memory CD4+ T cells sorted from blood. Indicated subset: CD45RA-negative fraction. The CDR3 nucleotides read TGTATCCCAGACACTGAAGCTTTCTTT. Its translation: CIPDTEAFF.